The 30 T cell receptor beta chains given below trace back to one sample, sequenced in a study of control samples from healthy donors and cancer patients. Clones were read by immunoSEQ multiplex PCR, and TCRdb kept only the in-frame ones, dropping some. The profile shows approximately 170,000 clones, about 94% of them singletons. The sequenced sample consisted of blood. The receptors come from a woman between 25 and 40 years old in good health.

This clone showed up just once. The chain carries TRBV28 and TRBJ1-1, with no clear D. CDR1 and CDR2 (germline): MDHEN, SYDVKM. The V gene lost 2 bases and the J gene lost 0 bases, with 7 bases spanning the gap. There are 14 residues in the CDR3. CDR3 amino acids: CASSLGRMNTEAFF. In nucleotides, the CDR3 is TGTGCCAGCAGTTTAGGGCGGATGAACACTGAAGCTTTCTTT.

The gene calls are TRBV5-4 and TRBJ2-7; maybe TRBD2 (5 bases). V lost 0 bases and J 0 bases, leaving 7 bases between the germline ends. The germline gives CDR1 SGHNT, CDR2 YYREEE (reference sequence). There are 14 residues in the CDR3. The CDR3, as DNA: TGTGCCAGCAGCTTGGTAGGGAGCTCCTACGAGCAGTACTTC. It translates to CASSLVGSSYEQYF.

The chain has TRBV4-1 and TRBJ2-7, with D perhaps matching TRBD2 (6 bases). V lost 3 bases to trimming and J lost 0 bases, with 18 bases between them. Germline CDR1 MGHRA, CDR2 YSYEKL. The CDR3 length is 17 residues. The CDR3 here is CASSQGVYSGISYEQYF. DNA for the CDR3: TGCGCCAGCAGCCAGGGGGTCTATAGCGGAATCTCCTACGAGCAGTACTTC.

J is TRBJ1-2 and V is TRBV12-3 or TRBV12-4; no clear D. The CDR3 runs to 12 residues. V shed 3 bases and J shed 7 bases, with 9 bases lying between them. CDR3 DNA: TGTGCCAGCAGTTTTGAGGTTGGTGGCTACACCTTC. Translating it yields CASSFEVGGYTF.

The rearrangement uses TRBV5-4 and TRBJ2-7; no definite D call. V lost 2 bases, J lost 7 bases, and 7 bases lay in between. The CDR3 spans 11 residues. In germline, CDR1 is SGHNT, CDR2 YYREEE (reference sequence). The CDR3 coding sequence is TGTGCCAGCAGCTTCGCGCGTGAGCAGTACTTC. Its translation is CASSFAREQYF.

The chain recombines TRBV7-9 with TRBJ2-1; a weak D match, TRBD2 (5 bases). V was clipped by 1 base and J by 3 bases, with 13 bases between them. CDR1 is SEHNR and CDR2 is FQNEAQ in the germline V gene (reference sequence). The CDR3 has 16 amino acids. The CDR3 coding sequence is TGTGCCAGCAGCTTAGATGGAATCGACTACTACAATGAGCAGTTCTTC. Translated, it gives CASSLDGIDYYNEQFF.

The genes are TRBV19 and TRBJ2-3; D ambiguous. Germline-derived CDR1 and CDR2 are LNHDA and SQIVND (reference sequence). The V end lost 3 bases, the J end lost 4 bases, and 20 bases lay between the germline ends. The CDR3 loop spans 17 amino acids. In DNA, the CDR3 is TGTGCCAGTAGTATTATGCACGGACCCTCGGTCGCAGATACGCAGTATTTT. Encoded protein: CASSIMHGPSVADTQYF.

The V call is TRBV3-1 (or the pseudogene TRBV3-2), the J call TRBJ2-7; possibly TRBD2 for D (6 bases). The CDR3 is 18 amino acids. V shed 1 base and J shed 4 bases, with 23 bases lying between them. The germline V gene encodes CDR1 LGHDT and CDR2 YNNKEL (reference sequence). The CDR3 sequence is CASSQALPGIAEIYEQYF. The CDR3, as DNA: TGTGCCAGCAGCCAAGCCCTCCCCGGGATAGCGGAGATATACGAGCAGTACTTC.

The V and J genes are TRBV25-1 and TRBJ2-2; 7 bases map to TRBD2. V lost 5 bases and J lost 5; bases outside the gene matches: 14. In germline, CDR1 is MGHDK, CDR2 SYGVNS. CDR3 length: 17 amino acids. This chain's CDR3 is CASSYMSGNGGTGELFF. CDR3 nucleotides: TGTGCCAGCAGTTATATGAGCGGGAACGGTGGGACCGGGGAGCTGTTTTTT.

The rearrangement joins TRBV7-9 to TRBJ1-1; TRBD1 is a possible D gene (5 bases). CDR3 size: 13 residues. Germline V gene sequence: CDR1 SEHNR, CDR2 FQNEAQ (reference sequence). Between the trimmed V and J ends, which lost 5 bases and 5 bases, there was a span of 12 bases. CDR3 loop: CASSPQGGTEAFF. DNA for the CDR3: TGTGCCAGCAGCCCTCAGGGAGGTACTGAAGCTTTCTTT.

Comment on this clone: One end of the junction fails to match germline, which may point to a read error. V usage is TRBV6-9 and J usage is TRBJ1-1; 7 bases line up with TRBD1. Germline CDR1 MNHGY, CDR2 SVAAGI. The CDR3 is 11 residues long. The CDR3 DNA reads TGTGCCAGCAGTAAACAGGGGTTAGGTCTCTTT. It is translated as CASSKQGLGLF.

The chain couples TRBV9 to TRBJ2-3; 8 bases agree with TRBD2. This CDR3 contains 15 residues. CDR1 and CDR2 from the germline V gene are SGDLS and YYNGEE. J gave up 4 bases and V 7 bases, and 11 bases lay outside the gene matches. CDR3 bases: TGTGCCAGCGGGGGGGAGACTAGCGATTCAGATACGCAGTATTTT. Its protein product is CASGGETSDSDTQYF.

The chain uses TRBV28 and TRBJ2-7, with D maybe TRBD1 (5 bases). V was cut by 7 bases and J by 6 bases, with 22 bases left in between. The CDR3 extends over 15 amino acids. Germline assignment: CDR1 MDHEN and CDR2 SYDVKM. The CDR3 protein is CASISKGAGKREQYF. DNA for the CDR3: TGTGCCAGCATCTCAAAAGGGGCCGGAAAGCGCGAGCAGTACTTC.

The chain recombines TRBV2 with TRBJ1-4; possible D gene TRBD1, 5 bases. The CDR3 sequence is 16 residues long. Looked up from germline, CDR1 is SNHLY and CDR2 is FYNNEI. V was trimmed by 9 bases and J by 0 bases, leaving 17 bases between them. This CDR3 reads CARGLTATATNEKLFF. In DNA, the CDR3 is TGTGCCAGGGGGTTGACAGCGACCGCAACTAATGAAAAACTGTTTTTT.

The chain is built from TRBV6-1 and TRBJ1-5; 8 bases line up with TRBD1. Germline CDR1 MNHNS, CDR2 SASEGT. V dropped 4 bases and J dropped 3; count of bases not matched to a gene: 8. The CDR3 has 16 amino acids. The CDR3 bases are TGTGCCAGCAGTGCCACCACGACAGGGGTCAATCAGCCCCAGCATTTT. It codes for CASSATTTGVNQPQHF.

This chain uses TRBV4-1 with TRBJ2-7; 7 positions agree with TRBD1. V trimming: 3 bases; J trimming: 3 bases; junction bases outside the gene matches: 5. This CDR3 is 14 amino acids long. The germline CDR1 and CDR2 sequences are MGHRA and YSYEKL. CDR3 amino acids: CASSHLGQVYEQYF. CDR3 in DNA: TGCGCCAGCAGCCACCTCGGACAGGTCTACGAGCAGTACTTC.

J is TRBJ2-3 and V is TRBV19; no clear D. CDR1 is LNHDA, CDR2 SQIVND, per germline (reference sequence). The CDR3 runs 14 residues. The V end lost 5 bases, the J end lost 5 bases, and 14 bases lay between the germline ends. The chain's CDR3 is CASSPADMEDTQYF. CDR3 coding DNA: TGTGCCAGTAGTCCGGCCGATATGGAAGATACGCAGTATTTT.

This sequence joins TRBV6-5 and TRBJ2-1; D is perhaps TRBD2 (5 bases). Trimming removed 4 bases from V and 4 bases from J, with 11 bases in between. This CDR3 is built from 14 residues. Looked up from germline, CDR1 is MNHEY and CDR2 is SVGAGI. The CDR3 DNA reads TGTGCCAGCAGTTTCGGGATGGTGTACAATGAGCAGTTCTTC. Translation: CASSFGMVYNEQFF.

The chain has TRBV19 and TRBJ1-4, with 8 bases that match TRBD1. The CDR3 totals 16 residues. From germline, CDR1 is LNHDA and CDR2 SQIVND (reference sequence). V lost 2 bases, J lost 8 bases, and 10 bases stayed unmatched. CDR3: CASSISSRGQNEKLFF. The CDR3 bases are TGTGCCAGTAGTATATCTTCCAGGGGGCAGAACGAAAAACTGTTTTTT. Full variable domain (rest looked up from reference TRBV19 and TRBJ1-4): DGGITQSPKYLFRKEGQNVTLSCEQNLNHDAMYWYRQDPGQGLRLIYYSQIVNDFQKGDIAEGYSVSREKKESFPLTVTSAQKNPTAFYLCASSISSRGQNEKLFFGSGTQLSVL.

The V gene is TRBV7-2, the J gene TRBJ2-5; TRBD2 aligns across 7 bases. In germline, CDR1 is SGHTA, CDR2 FQGNSA. CDR3 length equals 14 residues. V dropped 5 bases and J dropped 2; count of bases not matched to a gene: 5. The CDR3, as DNA: TGTGCCAGCAGCCAGCTAGCGGCGCAAGAGACCCAGTACTTC. This translates into CASSQLAAQETQYF.

The chain uses TRBV4-3 and TRBJ2-7, with TRBD1 matching over 9 bases. The CDR3 loop spans 14 amino acids. Germline-derived CDR1 and CDR2 are LGHNA and YSLEER. V lost 3 bases and J lost 5; bases outside the gene matches: 5. CDR3 amino acids: CASSHLQGADEQYF. Here the CDR3 DNA reads TGCGCCAGCAGCCACCTACAGGGGGCAGACGAGCAGTACTTC.

The chain carries TRBV4-3 and TRBJ2-7; no definite D call. V dropped 1 base and J dropped 1 base, with 11 bases sitting between them. The CDR3 sequence is 15 residues long. CDR1 and CDR2 from the germline V gene are LGHNA and YSLEER. The CDR3 DNA reads as TGCGCCAGCAGCCAAGGGACCGCTGGATCCTACGAGCAGTACTTC. Translation: CASSQGTAGSYEQYF.

CDR3: CASRLNRGHITF. CDR3 in DNA: TGTGCCAGTAGACTTAACAGGGGGCACATCACCTTC. This sequence joins TRBV19 and TRBJ1-2; 9 bases map to TRBD1. V shed 6 bases, J shed 13 bases, and the junction held 9 bases outside the gene matches. CDR3 size: 12 residues. Germline V CDR1 and CDR2: LNHDA, SQIVND (reference sequence).

This rearrangement joins TRBV27 to TRBJ2-7, with 13 bases matching TRBD2. This CDR3 spans 16 amino acids. Germline assignment: CDR1 MNHEY and CDR2 SMNVEV (reference sequence). The junction had 8 bases not matched to a gene; V was cut back by 2 bases and J by 7 bases. CDR3 protein: CASSLLPGTSGKEQYF. The DNA for the CDR3 is TGTGCCAGCAGTTTACTCCCCGGGACTAGCGGGAAGGAGCAGTACTTC.

The chain employs TRBV3-1 (or the pseudogene TRBV3-2) and TRBJ1-5; D uncertain. The V end was cut by 1 base, the J end by 6 bases, with 10 bases between. Germline CDR1 reads LGHDT; CDR2 reads YNNKEL (reference sequence). CDR3 length: 14 amino acids. CDR3 coding DNA: TGTGCCAGCAGCCAAGGTGGGCCAGGTCAGCCCCAGCATTTT. This codes for CASSQGGPGQPQHF.

The chain employs TRBV28 and TRBJ1-2; D is possibly TRBD1 (6 bases). The germline V gene encodes CDR1 MDHEN and CDR2 SYDVKM. The length of the CDR3 is 14 residues. V was cut by 3 bases and J by 3 bases, with 11 bases left in between. This chain's CDR3 is CASSFSRTDYGYTF. The DNA for the CDR3 is TGTGCCAGCAGTTTCTCCCGGACAGACTATGGCTACACCTTC.

This chain links TRBV7-9 with TRBJ2-7; TRBD1 might be the D (6 bases). The germline V gene encodes CDR1 SEHNR and CDR2 FQNEAQ (reference sequence). The CDR3 runs to 13 residues. V was cut by 5 bases and J by 5 bases, with 13 bases left in between. CDR3 DNA: TGTGCCAGCAGCCCGTTCGACAGGCACGAGCAGTACTTC. This sequence encodes CASSPFDRHEQYF.

The chain couples TRBV3-1 (or the pseudogene TRBV3-2) to TRBJ2-3; D is uncertain. V lost 2 bases and J 7 bases, leaving 13 bases between the germline ends. The CDR3 consists of 14 residues. Germline values: CDR1 LGHDT, CDR2 YNNKEL (reference sequence). CDR3 DNA sequence: TGTGCCAGCAGCCAACCTCGCATGGCGTATACGCAGTATTTT. It yields the protein CASSQPRMAYTQYF.

CDR3 coding DNA: TGTGCCAGCAATTCGGGCTACACTGAAGCTTTCTTT. This gives the protein CASNSGYTEAFF. The gene calls are TRBV6-5 and TRBJ1-1; D uncertain. V dropped 7 bases and J dropped 3 bases, with 9 bases sitting between them. Germline lookup yields CDR1 MNHEY and CDR2 SVGAGI. The CDR3 is 12 residues long.

This clone was counted a single time. The rearrangement links TRBV29-1 to TRBJ1-2; 7 bases match TRBD1. The CDR3 is made up of 14 amino acids. The ends lost 5 bases at V and 8 bases at J; junction bases unmatched: 14. Germline CDR1 reads SQVTM; CDR2 reads ANQGSEA. The CDR3 region is CSVTLWTGPQGYTF. DNA for the CDR3: TGCAGCGTTACCCTCTGGACAGGCCCCCAGGGCTACACCTTC.